This TCR beta chain was identified during a study of shared clonotypes between healthy human individuals. Germline CDR1 and CDR2: SSHAT and FNYEAQ (reference sequence). CDR3 length: 13 residues. With 2 bases removed from V and 0 bases from J, the gap between germline ends came to 2 bases. Genomic DNA from each subset was divided evenly over several immunoSEQ plates. Sequencing used immunoSEQ multiplex PCR; TCRdb keeps in-frame clones, though not all of them. The sample holds hundreds of thousands of clones, 85% to 95% seen once. CD8 cells classed as naive were CD45RO-negative and positively selected for CCR7, excluding terminally differentiated effector memory CD45RA+ cells. Points on this clone: Other DNA sequences of this sample code for an identical CDR3.

Sequencing was performed on naive CD8+ T cells sorted from blood. The chain carries TRBV7-7 and TRBJ2-1; D gene unclear. The clonotype originates from a woman in her 30s in good health. This CDR3 reads CASSLSSYNEQFF. The DNA for the CDR3 is TGTGCCAGCAGCTTAAGCTCCTACAATGAGCAGTTCTTC.